This TCR beta chain was sequenced for a study of blood T cells in healthy people across ages. Study-wide points: Both higher diversity and more naive CD4+ cells marked long-lived donors when set against aged donors. The recorded TCR beta diversity per million T cells decreased in a roughly linear manner with age.

V was pared by 2 bases and J by 6 bases, with 13 bases between. The CDR3 is made up of 14 amino acids. Germline V CDR1 and CDR2: SEHNR, FQNEAQ (reference sequence). This clonotype was counted between two and nine times. Its cognate antigen is unknown. The authors drew around 9.3 milliliters of peripheral blood from each donor. It was with a sample-barcoded 5' primer and a J-beta primer mix that a second PCR of about 6 to 11 cycles was run. Paired-end reads containing CDR3 totaled no fewer than 2.5 million for each sample. TCRdb independently ran MiXCR on the 5' RACE reads; one entry per CDR3 protein. In the table there are over 1,200,000 distinct CDR3 sequences, 55% to 75% of which are singletons.

The clonotype was recovered from a young man in good health. The sequenced sample consisted of blood. The chain employs TRBV7-9 and TRBJ1-2, with D unclear. CDR3 residues: CASSLPALSNGYTF. CDR3 nucleotides: TGTGCCAGCAGCTTACCCGCTCTTTCGAATGGCTACACCTTC.